The entry that follows covers one T cell receptor beta chain sequence. The sample originates from a study of blood T cell repertoires in COVID-19. V was cut by 4 bases and J by 5 bases, with 11 bases left in between. The CDR3 contains 13 residues. CDR1 and CDR2 from the germline V gene are LNHDA and SQIVND (reference sequence). This table comes from immunoSEQ multiplex PCR, and its TCRdb copy is limited to in-frame clones, with some not included. The top ten hold around 0.86% of the sample, which has around 400,000 clones, more than 85% seen once. Sequencing was carried out using PBMCs or T cells enriched from blood (not recorded which). The genes are TRBV19 and TRBJ1-1, with a tentative D call TRBD1 (5 bases). This receptor was taken from a woman aged 40 to 50 who had been exposed to COVID-19. The DNA of the CDR3 is TGTGCCAGTAGTAAGGGACTGATTACTGAAGCTTTCTTT. This encodes CASSKGLITEAFF.